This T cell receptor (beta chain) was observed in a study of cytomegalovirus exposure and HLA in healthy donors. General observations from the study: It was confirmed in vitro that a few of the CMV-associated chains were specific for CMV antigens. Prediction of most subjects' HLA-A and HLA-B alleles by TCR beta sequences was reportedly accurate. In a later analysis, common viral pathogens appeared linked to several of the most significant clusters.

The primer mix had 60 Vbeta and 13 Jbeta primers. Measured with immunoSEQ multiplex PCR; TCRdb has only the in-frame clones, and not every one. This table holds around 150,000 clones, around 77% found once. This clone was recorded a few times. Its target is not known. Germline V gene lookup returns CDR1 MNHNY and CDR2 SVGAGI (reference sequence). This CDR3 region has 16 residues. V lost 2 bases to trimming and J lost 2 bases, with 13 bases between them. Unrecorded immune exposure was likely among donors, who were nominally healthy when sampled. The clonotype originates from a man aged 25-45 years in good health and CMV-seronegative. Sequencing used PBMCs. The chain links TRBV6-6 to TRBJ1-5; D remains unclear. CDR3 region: CASSYPQRGGNQPQHF. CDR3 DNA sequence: TGTGCCAGCAGTTACCCCCAGCGGGGTGGCAATCAGCCCCAGCATTTT.